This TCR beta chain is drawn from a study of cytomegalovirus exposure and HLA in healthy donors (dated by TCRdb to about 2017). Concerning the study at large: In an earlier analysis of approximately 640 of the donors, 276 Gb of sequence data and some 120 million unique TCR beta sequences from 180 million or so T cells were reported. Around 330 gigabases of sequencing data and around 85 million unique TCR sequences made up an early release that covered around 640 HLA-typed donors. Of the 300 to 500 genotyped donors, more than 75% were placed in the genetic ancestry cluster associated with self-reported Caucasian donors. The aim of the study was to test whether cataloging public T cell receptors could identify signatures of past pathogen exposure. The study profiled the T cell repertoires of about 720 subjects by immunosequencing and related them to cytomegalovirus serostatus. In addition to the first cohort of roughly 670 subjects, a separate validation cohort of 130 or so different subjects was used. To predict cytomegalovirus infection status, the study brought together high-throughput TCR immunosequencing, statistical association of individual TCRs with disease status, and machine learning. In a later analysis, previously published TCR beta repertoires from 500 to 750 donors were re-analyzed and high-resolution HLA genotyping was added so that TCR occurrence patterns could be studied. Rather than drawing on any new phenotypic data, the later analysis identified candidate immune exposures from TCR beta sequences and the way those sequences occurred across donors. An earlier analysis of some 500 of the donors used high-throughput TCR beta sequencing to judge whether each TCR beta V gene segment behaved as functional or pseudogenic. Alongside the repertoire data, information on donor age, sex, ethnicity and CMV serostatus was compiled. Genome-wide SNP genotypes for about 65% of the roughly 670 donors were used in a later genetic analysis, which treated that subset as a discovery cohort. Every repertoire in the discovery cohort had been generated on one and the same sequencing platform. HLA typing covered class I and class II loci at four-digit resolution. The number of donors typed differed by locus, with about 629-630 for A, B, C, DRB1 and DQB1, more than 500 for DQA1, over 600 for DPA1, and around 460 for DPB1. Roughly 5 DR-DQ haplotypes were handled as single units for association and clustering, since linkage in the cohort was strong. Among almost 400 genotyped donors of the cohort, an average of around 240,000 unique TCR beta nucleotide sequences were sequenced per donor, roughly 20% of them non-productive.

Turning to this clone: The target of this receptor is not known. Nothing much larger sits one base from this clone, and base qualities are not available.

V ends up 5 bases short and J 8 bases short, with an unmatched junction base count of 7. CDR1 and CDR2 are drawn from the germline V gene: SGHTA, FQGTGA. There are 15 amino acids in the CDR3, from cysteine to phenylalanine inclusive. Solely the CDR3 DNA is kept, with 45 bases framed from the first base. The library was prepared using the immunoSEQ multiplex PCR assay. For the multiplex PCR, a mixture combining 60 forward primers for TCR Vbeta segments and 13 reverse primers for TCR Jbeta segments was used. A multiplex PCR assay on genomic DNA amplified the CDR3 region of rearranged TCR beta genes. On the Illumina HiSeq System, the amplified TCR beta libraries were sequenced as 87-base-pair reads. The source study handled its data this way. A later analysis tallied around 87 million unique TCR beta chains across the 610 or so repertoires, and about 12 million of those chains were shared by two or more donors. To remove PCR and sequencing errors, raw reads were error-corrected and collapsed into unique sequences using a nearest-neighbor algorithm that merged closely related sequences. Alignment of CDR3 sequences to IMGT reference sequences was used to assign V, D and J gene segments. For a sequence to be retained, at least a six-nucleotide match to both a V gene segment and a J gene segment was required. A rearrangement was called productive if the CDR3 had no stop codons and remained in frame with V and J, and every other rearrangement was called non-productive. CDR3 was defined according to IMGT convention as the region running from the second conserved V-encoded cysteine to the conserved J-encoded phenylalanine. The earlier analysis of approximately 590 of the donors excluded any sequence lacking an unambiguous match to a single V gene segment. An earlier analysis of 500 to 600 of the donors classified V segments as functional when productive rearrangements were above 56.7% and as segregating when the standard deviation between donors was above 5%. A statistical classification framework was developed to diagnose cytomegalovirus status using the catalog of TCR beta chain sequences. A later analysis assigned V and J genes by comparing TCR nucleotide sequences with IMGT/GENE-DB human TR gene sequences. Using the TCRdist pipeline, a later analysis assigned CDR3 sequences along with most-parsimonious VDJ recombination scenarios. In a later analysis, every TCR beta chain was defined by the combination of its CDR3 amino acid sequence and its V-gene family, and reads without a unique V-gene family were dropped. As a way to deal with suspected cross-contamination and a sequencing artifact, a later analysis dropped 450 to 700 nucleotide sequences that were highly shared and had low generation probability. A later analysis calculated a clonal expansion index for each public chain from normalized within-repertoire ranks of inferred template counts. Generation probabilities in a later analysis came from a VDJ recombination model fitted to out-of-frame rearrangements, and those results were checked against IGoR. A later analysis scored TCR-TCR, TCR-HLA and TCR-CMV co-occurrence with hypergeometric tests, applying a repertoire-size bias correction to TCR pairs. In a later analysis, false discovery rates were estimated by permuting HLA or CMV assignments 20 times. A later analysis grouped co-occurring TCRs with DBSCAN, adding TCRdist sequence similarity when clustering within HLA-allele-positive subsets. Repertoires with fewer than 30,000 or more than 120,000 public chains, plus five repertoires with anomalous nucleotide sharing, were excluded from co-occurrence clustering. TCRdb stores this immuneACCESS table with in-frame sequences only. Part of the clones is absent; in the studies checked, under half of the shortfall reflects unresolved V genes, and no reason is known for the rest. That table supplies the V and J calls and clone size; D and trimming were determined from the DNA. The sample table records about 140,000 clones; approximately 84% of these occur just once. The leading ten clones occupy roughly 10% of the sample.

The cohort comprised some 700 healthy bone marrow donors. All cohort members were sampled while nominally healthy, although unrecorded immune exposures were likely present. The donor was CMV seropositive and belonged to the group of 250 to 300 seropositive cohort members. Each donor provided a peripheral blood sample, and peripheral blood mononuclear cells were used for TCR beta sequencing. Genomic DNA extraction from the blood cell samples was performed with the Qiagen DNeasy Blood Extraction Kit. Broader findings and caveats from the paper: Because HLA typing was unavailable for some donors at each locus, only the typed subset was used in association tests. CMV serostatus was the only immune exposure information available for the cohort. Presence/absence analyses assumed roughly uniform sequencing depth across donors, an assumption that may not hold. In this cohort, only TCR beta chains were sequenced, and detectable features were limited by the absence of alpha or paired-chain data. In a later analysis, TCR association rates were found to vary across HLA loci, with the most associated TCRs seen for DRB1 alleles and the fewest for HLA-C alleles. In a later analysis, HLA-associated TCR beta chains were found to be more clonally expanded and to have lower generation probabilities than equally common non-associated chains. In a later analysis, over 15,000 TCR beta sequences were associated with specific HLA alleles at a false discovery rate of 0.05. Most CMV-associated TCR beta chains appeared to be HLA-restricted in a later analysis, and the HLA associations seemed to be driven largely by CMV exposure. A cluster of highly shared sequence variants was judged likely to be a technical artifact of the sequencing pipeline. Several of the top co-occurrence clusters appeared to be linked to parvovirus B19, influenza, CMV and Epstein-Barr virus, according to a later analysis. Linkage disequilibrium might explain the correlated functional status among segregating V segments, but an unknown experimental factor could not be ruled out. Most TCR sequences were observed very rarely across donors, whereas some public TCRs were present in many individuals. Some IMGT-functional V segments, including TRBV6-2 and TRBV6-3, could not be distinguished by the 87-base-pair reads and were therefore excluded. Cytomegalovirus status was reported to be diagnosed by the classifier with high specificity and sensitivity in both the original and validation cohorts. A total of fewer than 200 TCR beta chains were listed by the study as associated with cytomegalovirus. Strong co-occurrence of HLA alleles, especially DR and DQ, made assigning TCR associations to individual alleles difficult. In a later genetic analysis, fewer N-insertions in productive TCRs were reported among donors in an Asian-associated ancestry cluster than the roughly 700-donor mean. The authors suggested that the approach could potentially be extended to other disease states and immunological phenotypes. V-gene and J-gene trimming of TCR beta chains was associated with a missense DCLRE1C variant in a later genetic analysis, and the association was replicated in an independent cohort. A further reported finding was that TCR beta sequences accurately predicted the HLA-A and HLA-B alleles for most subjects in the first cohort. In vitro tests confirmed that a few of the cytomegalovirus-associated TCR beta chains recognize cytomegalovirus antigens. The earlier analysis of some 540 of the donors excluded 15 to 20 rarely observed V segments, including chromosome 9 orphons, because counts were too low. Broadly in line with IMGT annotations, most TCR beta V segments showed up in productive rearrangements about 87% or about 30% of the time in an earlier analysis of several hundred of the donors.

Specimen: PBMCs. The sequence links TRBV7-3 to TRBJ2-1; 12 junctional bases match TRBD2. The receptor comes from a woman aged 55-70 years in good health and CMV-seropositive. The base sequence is TGTGCCAGCAGCCTAGCGGGAGGGCTGTCTGATGAGCAGTTCTTC. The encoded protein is CASSLAGGLSDEQFF.